The 29 T cell receptor beta chains presented below share a single source sample, sequenced in a study of blood T cell repertoires in COVID-19. Method: immunoSEQ multiplex PCR; TCRdb's copy keeps in-frame clones and lacks some. The table includes under 350,000 clones, over 75% detected once. Sequences were obtained from peripheral blood. The receptors were gathered from a woman between 70 and 85 years old with acute or convalescent COVID-19.

The chain has TRBV27 and TRBJ1-5, with 7 bases fitting TRBD1. The CDR3 runs 15 residues. Germline V lookup: CDR1 MNHEY, CDR2 SMNVEV (reference sequence). The V and J ends lost 7 bases and 8 bases, in that order; junction bases with no gene match: 14. The CDR3 spells CASKRAGTGDKPQHF. CDR3 bases: TGTGCCAGCAAAAGGGCCGGCACAGGGGATAAGCCCCAGCATTTT.

The chain is built from TRBV5-1 and TRBJ2-3; 9 nucleotides line up with TRBD1. The CDR3 sequence is 16 residues long. The germline V gene encodes CDR1 SGHRS and CDR2 YFSETQ. The J segment lost 1 base and the V segment lost 0 bases, leaving 3 bases of the junction unmatched. CDR3 sequence reads: CASSLGDREGTDTQYF. The CDR3 region has the DNA TGCGCCAGCAGCTTGGGGGACAGGGAGGGCACAGATACGCAGTATTTT.

V usage is TRBV10-3 and J usage is TRBJ1-1; 8 bases match TRBD1. Losses at the gene ends were 6 bases for V and 2 bases for J; bases not matched to a gene: 8. Germline V gene lookup returns CDR1 ENHRY and CDR2 SYGVKD. The CDR3 runs to 15 residues. The CDR3 DNA is TGTGCCATCAGCCGACGGACAGGGAGAAACACTGAAGCTTTCTTT. Protein: CAISRRTGRNTEAFF.

The J gene is TRBJ2-2, the V gene TRBV3-1 (or the pseudogene TRBV3-2); 7 positions match TRBD2. Losses at the gene ends were 1 base for V and 4 bases for J; bases not matched to a gene: 9. The V gene's germline CDR1 is LGHDT and CDR2 YNNKEL (reference sequence). The CDR3 covers 17 residues. The CDR3 sequence: CASSQGPPGLITGELFF. Written as DNA, the CDR3 is TGTGCCAGCAGCCAAGGGCCCCCGGGACTAATCACCGGGGAGCTGTTTTTT.

CDR3 sequence reads: CASSVGGTAQGAGANVLTF. The CDR3 nucleotides are TGTGCCAGCAGCGTAGGGGGGACAGCCCAGGGGGCTGGGGCCAACGTCCTGACTTTC. J is TRBJ2-6 and V is TRBV9, with TRBD1 matching 7 bases. Trimming took 0 bases from V and 2 from J; bases not matched to a gene: 11. The CDR3 is 19 amino acids. CDR1 is SGDLS, CDR2 YYNGEE, per germline.

This clone was recorded only once. The chain has TRBV6-5 and TRBJ1-2; D not resolved. The germline V and J ends were trimmed by 4 bases and 1 base, with 10 bases remaining between them. This CDR3 is 14 amino acids long. The V gene's germline CDR1 is MNHEY and CDR2 SVGAGI. As DNA, the CDR3 is TGTGCCAGCAGTTTGGGCCCGGATAACTATGGCTACACCTTC. Protein sequence: CASSLGPDNYGYTF.

This chain uses TRBV15 with TRBJ1-1; possible D gene TRBD1, 6 bases. The CDR3 consists of 14 residues. Trimming shortened V by 8 bases and J by 1 base, and 14 bases separated the two germline ends. Looked up from germline, CDR1 is LNHNV and CDR2 is YYDKDF (reference sequence). CDR3 nucleotide sequence: TGTGCCACCCTTACAGGGCGCGCGAACACTGAAGCTTTCTTT. Protein product: CATLTGRANTEAFF.

The chain recombines TRBV27 with TRBJ2-3; D perhaps matches TRBD2 (7 bases). The ends were cut back, 7 bases at V and 5 bases at J, with 16 bases in the middle. Germline lookup yields CDR1 MNHEY and CDR2 SMNVEV (reference sequence). The CDR3 has 14 amino acids. The CDR3 is CASNPTGGRDTQYF. The CDR3 region has the DNA TGTGCCAGCAATCCAACGGGGGGCAGAGATACGCAGTATTTT.

The chain uses TRBV6-5 and TRBJ1-4; D is undetermined. With 3 bases removed from V and 12 bases from J, the gap between germline ends came to 8 bases. The germline V gene encodes CDR1 MNHEY and CDR2 SVGAGI. The CDR3 is 11 amino acids. The CDR3 DNA reads as TGTGCCAGCAGTTATCGGGGAGAACTGTTTTTT. Translating it yields CASSYRGELFF.

The chain combines TRBV3-1 (or the pseudogene TRBV3-2) with TRBJ2-1; weak D call: TRBD2 (6 bases). V was cut by 1 base and J by 8 bases, with 12 bases left in between. The CDR3 covers 14 residues. Germline V gene data show CDR1 as LGHDT and CDR2 as YNNKEL (reference sequence). CDR3 nucleotides: TGTGCCAGCAGCCAAGGGAGACTAGGGCATGAGCAGTTCTTC. It yields the protein CASSQGRLGHEQFF.

The chain is built from TRBV6-5 and TRBJ1-5, with D perhaps TRBD1 (5 bases). Germline CDR1 MNHEY, CDR2 SVGAGI. This CDR3 is 14 amino acids long. The V end lost 6 bases, the J end lost 0 bases, and 9 bases lay between the germline ends. The CDR3 loop reads CASRETVSNQPQHF. The CDR3 DNA is TGTGCCAGCAGAGAGACAGTTAGCAATCAGCCCCAGCATTTT.

This sequence joins TRBV4-1 and TRBJ2-1; 7 nucleotides align to TRBD1. CDR3 length: 15 amino acids. The trim removed 2 bases at V and 5 bases at J, leaving 6 bases unmatched. Germline CDR1 reads MGHRA; CDR2 reads YSYEKL. CDR3 in amino acids: CASSQPRDRDNEQFF. The CDR3 DNA sequence: TGCGCCAGCAGCCAACCCCGGGACAGAGACAATGAGCAGTTCTTC.

This chain connects TRBV29-1 to TRBJ1-1; 9 nucleotides line up with TRBD1. V shed 6 bases and J 4 bases; nucleotides not matched to a gene: 6. Germline V gene data show CDR1 as SQVTM and CDR2 as ANQGSEA. This CDR3 region has 13 residues. CDR3 loop: CSVDRGSSTEAFF. As DNA, the CDR3 is TGCAGCGTCGACAGGGGGTCGAGCACTGAAGCTTTCTTT.

J is TRBJ1-5 and V is TRBV9; D is undetermined. CDR1 and CDR2 from the germline V gene are SGDLS and YYNGEE. This CDR3 has 14 residues. V lost 0 bases, J lost 5 bases, and 9 bases lay in between. The CDR3 region has the DNA TGTGCCAGCAGCGTAGGGAGCCGGGATCAGCCCCAGCATTTT. Translated, it gives CASSVGSRDQPQHF.

The genes are TRBV6-2 or TRBV6-3 and TRBJ1-4; tentative D call: TRBD1 (5 bases). The CDR3 contains 16 residues. CDR1 and CDR2 (germline): MNHEY, SVGEGT. V lost 2 bases and J lost 4, with 14 bases in between. CDR3 DNA sequence: TGTGCCAGCAGTTACGGGGCCGACCAATTTAATGAAAAACTGTTTTTT. The encoded protein is CASSYGADQFNEKLFF.

J is TRBJ2-1 and V is TRBV3-1 (or the pseudogene TRBV3-2), with 11 bases aligning to TRBD2. Germline values: CDR1 LGHDT, CDR2 YNNKEL (reference sequence). V was clipped by 4 bases and J by 6 bases; unmatched bases: 2. The CDR3 sequence is 14 residues long. CDR3 DNA: TGTGCCAGCAGCCTAGCGGGGGGGTTCAATGAGCAGTTCTTC. It yields the protein CASSLAGGFNEQFF.

J is TRBJ2-3 and V is TRBV5-1, with 9 bases fitting TRBD2. The germline CDR1 and CDR2 sequences are SGHRS and YFSETQ. The junction had 11 bases not matched to a gene; V was cut back by 6 bases and J by 0 bases. There are 17 residues in the CDR3. The chain's CDR3 is CASTPAGGPASTDTQYF. The CDR3 DNA sequence: TGCGCCAGCACTCCAGCGGGGGGTCCCGCTAGCACAGATACGCAGTATTTT.

There are a few counts of this clone. This chain uses TRBV4-2 with TRBJ2-7; possible D gene TRBD2, 5 bases. The V and J ends lost 0 bases and 3 bases respectively, with 12 bases between them. The CDR3 loop spans 15 amino acids. Germline loops: CDR1 LGHNA, CDR2 YNFKEQ. The CDR3, as DNA: TGTGCCAGCAGCCAAGAAACCACGGGGAGCTACGAGCAGTACTTC. Translation: CASSQETTGSYEQYF.

The chain uses TRBV4-1 and TRBJ1-2, with 7 bases that match TRBD1. V lost 4 bases to trimming and J lost 1 base; unmatched junction nucleotides: 9. The length of the CDR3 is 16 residues. Germline V gene lookup returns CDR1 MGHRA and CDR2 YSYEKL. CDR3 region: CASSPGTDVGNYGYTF. The CDR3 DNA is TGCGCCAGCAGCCCCGGGACAGATGTGGGTAACTATGGCTACACCTTC.

The chain has TRBV27 and TRBJ1-3; 8 positions agree with TRBD1. The CDR3 is made up of 15 amino acids. The V gene end was trimmed by 6 bases and the J gene end by 0 bases; junction bases not matched to a gene: 4. The germline gives CDR1 MNHEY, CDR2 SMNVEV (reference sequence). The CDR3 DNA reads TGTGCCAGCAGCCCGGACAGGGTCTCTGGAAACACCATATATTTT. Its translation is CASSPDRVSGNTIYF.

The chain recombines TRBV30 with TRBJ2-1; TRBD2 matches at 11 bases. V was clipped by 1 base and J by 4 bases; unmatched bases: 3. CDR3 size: 15 residues. CDR1 is GTSNPN, CDR2 SVGIG, per germline (reference sequence). As DNA, the CDR3 is TGTGCCTGGAGTGGTAGCGGGGGGGTTTACAATGAGCAGTTCTTC. Its translation: CAWSGSGGVYNEQFF. The whole variable domain, filled in from reference TRBV30 and TRBJ2-1, reads SQTIHQWPATLVQPVGSPLSLECTVEGTSNPNLYWYRQAAGRGLQLLFYSVGIGQISSEVPQNLSASRPQDRQFILSSKKLLLSDSGFYLCAWSGSGGVYNEQFFGPGTRLTVL.

This clone was recorded only once. The V call is TRBV5-6, the J call TRBJ1-6; D might be TRBD1 (6 bases). Germline CDR1 is SGHDT and CDR2 is YYEEEE. The CDR3 extends over 13 amino acids. The V end was cut by 2 bases, the J end by 10 bases, with 10 bases between. The CDR3 protein is CASSLPGVSPLHF. CDR3 DNA: TGTGCCAGCAGCTTACCAGGGGTATCACCCCTCCACTTT. Full variable domain (remainder filled in from reference TRBV5-6 and TRBJ1-6): DAGVTQSPTHLIKTRGQQVTLRCSPKSGHDTVSWYQQALGQGPQFIFQYYEEEERQRGNFPDRFSGHQFPNYSSELNVNALLLGDSALYLCASSLPGVSPLHFGNGTRLTVT.

The rearrangement links TRBV18 to TRBJ1-6, with 9 bases lining up with TRBD1. CDR3 size: 15 residues. V shed 3 bases and J 5 bases; nucleotides not matched to a gene: 2. Germline V lookup: CDR1 KGHSH, CDR2 LQKENI. CDR3 sequence reads: CASSPGTGHNSPLHF. CDR3 coding DNA: TGTGCCAGCTCACCTGGGACAGGGCATAATTCACCCCTCCACTTT.

The chain couples TRBV15 to TRBJ2-2; TRBD1 matches 10 bases. The V gene end was trimmed by 9 bases and the J gene end by 5 bases; junction bases not matched to a gene: 9. The germline V gene has CDR1 LNHNV and CDR2 YYDKDF (reference sequence). The CDR3 totals 15 residues. The DNA for the CDR3 is TGTGCCACTCAGAGGGAGGGACAGGGGACCGGGGAGCTGTTTTTT. It yields the protein CATQREGQGTGELFF. The full variable domain, in which reference TRBV15 and TRBJ2-2 provide the parts outside the CDR3, is DAMVIQNPRYQVTQFGKPVTLSCSQTLNHNVMYWYQQKSSQAPKLLFHYYDKDFNNEADTPDNFQSRRPNTSFCFLDIRSPGLGDTAMYLCATQREGQGTGELFFGEGSRLTVL.

The rearrangement links TRBV7-9 to TRBJ1-2, with 7 positions matching TRBD1. With V trimmed by 4 bases and J by 1 base, 3 bases remained unmatched. The germline gives CDR1 SEHNR, CDR2 FQNEAQ (reference sequence). The CDR3 is 14 residues long. CDR3 coding DNA: TGTGCCAGCAGCTCGACAGGGCTTAACTATGGCTACACCTTC. It is translated as CASSSTGLNYGYTF.

This clone turned up a few times. The chain carries TRBV5-4 and TRBJ1-1; D is unresolved. CDR1 is SGHNT, CDR2 YYREEE, per germline (reference sequence). CDR3 length: 15 amino acids. V lost 3 bases to trimming and J lost 3 bases, with 15 bases between them. The CDR3 sequence is CASSSGGVAHTEAFF. The CDR3 DNA is TGTGCCAGCAGCTCCGGAGGAGTTGCCCACACTGAAGCTTTCTTT.

This chain joins TRBV9 and TRBJ2-2, with a tentative D call TRBD2 (5 bases). From germline, CDR1 is SGDLS and CDR2 YYNGEE. This CDR3 contains 13 residues. The ends were cut back, 3 bases at V and 7 bases at J, with 10 bases in the middle. In DNA, the CDR3 is TGTGCCAGCAGCGCCGGACTGGTCGGGGAGCTGTTTTTT. Protein: CASSAGLVGELFF.

V is TRBV6-5 and J is TRBJ2-2; 8 bases line up with TRBD2. The V segment lost 5 bases and the J segment 6 bases; nucleotides outside the gene matches: 5. There are 14 residues in the CDR3. Germline assignment: CDR1 MNHEY and CDR2 SVGAGI. CDR3 sequence (DNA): TGTGCCAGCAGTCCTTCCGGGGGGGCCGGGGAGCTGTTTTTT. This codes for CASSPSGGAGELFF.

The chain joins TRBV2 to TRBJ1-2; D unclear. CDR3 size: 14 residues. The germline V and J ends were trimmed by 11 bases and 4 bases, with 20 bases remaining between them. Germline CDR1 SNHLY, CDR2 FYNNEI. The DNA for the CDR3 is TGTGCCGGCACCCTAACACAGTTTAGCTATGGCTACACCTTC. Protein product: CAGTLTQFSYGYTF. Full variable domain (rest looked up from reference TRBV2 and TRBJ1-2): EPEVTQTPSHQVTQMGQEVILRCVPISNHLYFYWYRQILGQKVEFLVSFYNNEISEKSEIFDDQFSVERPDGSNFTLKIRSTKLEDSAMYFCAGTLTQFSYGYTFGSGTRLTVV.